This T cell receptor (beta chain) was sequenced for a study of cytomegalovirus exposure and HLA in healthy donors. PCR employed 60 Vbeta and 13 Jbeta primers. TCRdb's copy holds only in-frame clones and misses some; the assay was immunoSEQ multiplex PCR. This repertoire includes 130,000 or so clones. Germline V gene lookup returns CDR1 KGHSH and CDR2 LQKENI. Germline trimming cut 2 bases from V and 8 bases from J; bases unmatched to any gene: 11. This CDR3 has 16 residues. The chain employs TRBV18 and TRBJ2-3, with 9 bases identical to TRBD2. What was sequenced was PBMCs. The sequence was obtained from a woman aged 40 to 49 in good health and CMV-seronegative. The CDR3 coding sequence is TGTGCCAGCTCACCAGGGACTAGCCGGACTGGGGGTACGCAGTATTTT. The encoded protein is CASSPGTSRTGGTQYF. The whole variable domain, filled in from reference TRBV18 and TRBJ2-3, reads NAGVMQNPRHLVRRRGQEARLRCSPMKGHSHVYWYRQLPEEGLKFMVYLQKENIIDESGMPKERFSAEFPKEGPSILRIQQVVRGDSAAYFCASSPGTSRTGGTQYFGPGTRLTVL.